The TCR beta chain under discussion was sequenced for a study of preoperative IRX-2 immunotherapy in early breast cancer. The CDR3 has 17 residues. Trimming took 3 bases from V and 0 from J; bases not matched to a gene: 1. Looked up from germline, CDR1 is SGHNT and CDR2 is YENEEA. The treatment here: preoperative locoregional IRX-2 cytokine immunotherapy. Patients received preoperative, locoregional IRX-2 cytokine immunotherapy in a phase Ib study. Libraries were prepared by immunoSEQ multiplex PCR; TCRdb keeps only in-frame clonotypes and omits some of them. This sample carries 5,000 to 7,000 clones, over 60% of them seen once, and the ten largest clones take around 10%.

This sequence joins TRBV11-3 and TRBJ2-2; 13 bases fit TRBD2. The sequencing used tumor tissue, collected before IRX-2 immunotherapy. The receptor was derived from a human donor with breast cancer. The chain's CDR3 is CASSLGLAGPNTGELFF. CDR3 DNA: TGTGCCAGCAGCTTGGGACTAGCGGGACCGAACACCGGGGAGCTGTTTTTT.